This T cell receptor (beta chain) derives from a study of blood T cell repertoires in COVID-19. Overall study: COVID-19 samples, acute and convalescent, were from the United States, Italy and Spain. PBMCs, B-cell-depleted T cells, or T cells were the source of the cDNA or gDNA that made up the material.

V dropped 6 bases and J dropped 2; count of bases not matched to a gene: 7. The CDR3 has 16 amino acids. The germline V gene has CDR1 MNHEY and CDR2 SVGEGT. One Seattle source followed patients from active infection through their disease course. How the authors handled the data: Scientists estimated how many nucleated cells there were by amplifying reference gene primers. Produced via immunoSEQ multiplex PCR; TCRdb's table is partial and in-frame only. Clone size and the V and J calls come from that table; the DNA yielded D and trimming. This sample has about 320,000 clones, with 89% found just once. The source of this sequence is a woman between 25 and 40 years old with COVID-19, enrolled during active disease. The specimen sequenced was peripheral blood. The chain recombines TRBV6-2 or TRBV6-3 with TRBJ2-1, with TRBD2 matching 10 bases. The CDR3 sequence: CASSGLAVETYNEQFF. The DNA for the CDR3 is TGTGCCAGCAGCGGACTAGCGGTGGAAACCTACAATGAGCAGTTCTTC.